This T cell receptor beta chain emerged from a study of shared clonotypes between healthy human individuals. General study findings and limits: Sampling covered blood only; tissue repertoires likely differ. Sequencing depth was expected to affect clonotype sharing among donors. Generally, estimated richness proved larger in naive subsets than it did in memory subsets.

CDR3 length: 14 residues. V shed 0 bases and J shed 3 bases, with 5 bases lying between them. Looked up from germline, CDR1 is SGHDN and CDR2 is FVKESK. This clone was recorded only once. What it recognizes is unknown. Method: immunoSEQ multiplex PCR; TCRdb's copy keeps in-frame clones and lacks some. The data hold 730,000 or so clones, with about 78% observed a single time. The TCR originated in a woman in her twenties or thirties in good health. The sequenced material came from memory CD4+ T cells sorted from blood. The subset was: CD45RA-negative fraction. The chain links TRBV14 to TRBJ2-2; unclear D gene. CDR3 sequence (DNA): TGTGCCAGCAGCCAAGATCACGACACCGGGGAGCTGTTTTTT. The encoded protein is CASSQDHDTGELFF.